This T cell receptor (beta chain) was obtained from a study of CD8 T cells in ankylosing spondylitis. Study-level results: A CD8+ phenotype characterized the disease-linked clones, which were relatively rare in peripheral blood. Reportedly, disease-linked clones are significantly enriched in ankylosing spondylitis patients' matched synovial fluid. Reactive arthritis synovial fluid and blood previously showed some of these motif variants. In ankylosing spondylitis blood, a motif of eight highly homologous TCR beta variants appeared characteristic.

TCR beta libraries were made by quantitative 5'-RACE with molecular barcodes. TCRdb independently ran MiXCR on the 5' RACE reads; one entry per CDR3 protein. The table records 200,000 to 250,000 distinct CDR3 sequences, around 19% of them present only once. Note on this clonotype: No antigen is known for it. A junction end diverges from the germline sequence, so it may reflect a read error.

Germline lookup yields CDR1 SQVTM and CDR2 ANQGSEA. This CDR3 contains 11 residues. The specimen was blood, either unsorted or a sorted T cell fraction (not recorded which). This receptor was identified in a male donor with ankylosing spondylitis. The chain recombines TRBV29-1 with TRBJ2-3; D might be TRBD1 (6 bases). The CDR3 nucleotides are TGTAGCGTCATACAGGGAGATACGCAGTATTTT. It codes for CSVIQGDTQYF.